This paragraph reports one T cell receptor beta chain. The data stem from a study of CD8 T cells in Susac syndrome. This CDR3 spans 15 amino acids. Germline CDR1 reads SGHTA; CDR2 reads FQGNSA. V shed 4 bases, J shed 4 bases, and the junction held 9 bases outside the gene matches. Negative magnetic isolation gave CD8+ and CD4+ cells; FACS enriched CD8+ TEMRA. An amount of RNA that ranged from roughly 0.45 to 1 ug was reverse transcribed with random hexamers. MiXCR, applied by TCRdb to the immunoSEQ multiplex PCR reads, yields one record per CDR3 protein. Here the sample spans approximately 150,000 distinct CDR3 sequences, around 93% being singletons.

The TCR comes from a human donor in good health. The chain has TRBV7-2 and TRBJ1-1, with 7 bases lining up with TRBD1. The sample consisted of CD4+ T cells from PBMCs. The CDR3 reads CASSSRPGQITEAFF. The CDR3 DNA sequence: TGTGCCAGCAGCTCGCGTCCGGGACAGATCACTGAAGCTTTCTTT.